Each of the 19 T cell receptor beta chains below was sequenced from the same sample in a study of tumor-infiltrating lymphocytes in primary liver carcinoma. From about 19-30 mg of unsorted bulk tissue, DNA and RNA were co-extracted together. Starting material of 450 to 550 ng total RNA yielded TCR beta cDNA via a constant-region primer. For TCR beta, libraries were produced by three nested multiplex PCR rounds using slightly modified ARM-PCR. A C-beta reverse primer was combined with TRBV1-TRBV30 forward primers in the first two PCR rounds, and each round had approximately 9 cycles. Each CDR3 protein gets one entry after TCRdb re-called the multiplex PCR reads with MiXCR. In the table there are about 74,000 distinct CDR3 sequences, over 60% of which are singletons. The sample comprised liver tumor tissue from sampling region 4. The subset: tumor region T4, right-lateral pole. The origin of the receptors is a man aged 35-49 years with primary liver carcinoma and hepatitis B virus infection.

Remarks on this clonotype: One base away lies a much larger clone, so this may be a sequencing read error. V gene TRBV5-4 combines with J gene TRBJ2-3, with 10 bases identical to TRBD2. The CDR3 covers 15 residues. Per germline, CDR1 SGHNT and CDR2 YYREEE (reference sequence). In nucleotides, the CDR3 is TGTGCCAGCAGCTCTAGCGGGAGCCTTACAGATATGCAGTATTTT. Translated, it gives CASSSSGSLTDMQYF.

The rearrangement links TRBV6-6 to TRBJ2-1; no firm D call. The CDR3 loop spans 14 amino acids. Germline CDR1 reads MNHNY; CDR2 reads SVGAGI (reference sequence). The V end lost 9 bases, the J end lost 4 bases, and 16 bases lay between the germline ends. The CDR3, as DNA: TGTGCCAGGATGGACGTGCACTCTTACAATGAGCAGTTCTTC. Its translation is CARMDVHSYNEQFF.

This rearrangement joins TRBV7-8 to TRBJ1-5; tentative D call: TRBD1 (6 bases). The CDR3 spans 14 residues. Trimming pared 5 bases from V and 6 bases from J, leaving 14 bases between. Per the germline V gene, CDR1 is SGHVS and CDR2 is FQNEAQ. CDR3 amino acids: CASSLGTLSQPQHF. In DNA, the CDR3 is TGTGCCAGCAGCCTAGGGACATTGAGTCAGCCCCAGCATTTT.

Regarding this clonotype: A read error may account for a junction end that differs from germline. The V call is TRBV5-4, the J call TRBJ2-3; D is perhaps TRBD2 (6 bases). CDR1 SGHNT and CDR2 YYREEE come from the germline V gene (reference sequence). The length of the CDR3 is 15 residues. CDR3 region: CASSPPRDLTDMQYF. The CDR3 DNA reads TGTGCCAGCAGCCCACCGCGGGATCTGACAGATATGCAGTATTTT.

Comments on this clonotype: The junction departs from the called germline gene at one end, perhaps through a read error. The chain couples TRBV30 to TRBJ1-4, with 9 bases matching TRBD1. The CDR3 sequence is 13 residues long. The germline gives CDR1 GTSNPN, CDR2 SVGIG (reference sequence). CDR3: CARIGTGNEKLFF. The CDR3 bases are TGTGCCCGGATCGGGACAGGGAATGAAAAACTGTTTTTC. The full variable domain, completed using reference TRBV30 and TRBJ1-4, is SQTIHQWPATLVQPVGSPLSLECTVEGTSNPNLYWYRQAAGRGLQLLFYSVGIGQISSEVPQNLSASRPQDRQFILSSKKLLLSDSGFYLCARIGTGNEKLFFGSGTQLSVL.

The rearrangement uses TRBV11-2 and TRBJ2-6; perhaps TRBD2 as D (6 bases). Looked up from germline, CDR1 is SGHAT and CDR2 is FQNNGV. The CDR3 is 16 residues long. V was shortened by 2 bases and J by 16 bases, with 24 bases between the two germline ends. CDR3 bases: TGTGCCAGCAGCTTATCGCGGGGAAGAGGTGCCAACATTCTGACTTTC. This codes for CASSLSRGRGANILTF. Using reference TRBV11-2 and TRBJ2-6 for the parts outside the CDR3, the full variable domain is EAGVAQSPRYKIIEKRQSVAFWCNPISGHATLYWYQQILGQGPKLLIQFQNNGVVDDSQLPKDRFSAERLKGVDSTLKIQPAKLEDSAVYLCASSLSRGRGANILTFGAGSRLTVL.

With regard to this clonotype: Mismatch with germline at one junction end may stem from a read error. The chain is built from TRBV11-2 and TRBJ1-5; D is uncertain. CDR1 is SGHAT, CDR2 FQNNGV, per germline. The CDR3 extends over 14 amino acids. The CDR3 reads CASSTRRLPEPQHF. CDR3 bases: TGTGCTAGCAGCACCAGACGGCTTCCCGAGCCCCAGCATTTT.

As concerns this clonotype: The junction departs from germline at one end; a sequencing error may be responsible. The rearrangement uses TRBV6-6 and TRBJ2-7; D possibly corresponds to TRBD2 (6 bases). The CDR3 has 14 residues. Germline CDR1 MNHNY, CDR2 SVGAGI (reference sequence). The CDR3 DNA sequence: TGTGACAGCAGTTACTCGATAGCGGACTACGAGCAGTACTTC. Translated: CDSSYSIADYEQYF.

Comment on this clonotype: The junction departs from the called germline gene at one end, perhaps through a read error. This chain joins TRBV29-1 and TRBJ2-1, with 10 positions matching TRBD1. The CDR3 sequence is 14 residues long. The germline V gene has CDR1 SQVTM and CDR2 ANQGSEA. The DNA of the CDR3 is TGTAGCGTTGCTGGGACAGGGGTGCCCAATGAGCAGCTCTTC. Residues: CSVAGTGVPNEQLF.

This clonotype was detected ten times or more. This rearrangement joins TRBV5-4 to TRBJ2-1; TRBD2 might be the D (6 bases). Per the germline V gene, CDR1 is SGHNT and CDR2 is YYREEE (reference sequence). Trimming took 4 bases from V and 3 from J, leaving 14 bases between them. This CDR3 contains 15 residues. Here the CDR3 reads CASSPPLRDYNEQFF. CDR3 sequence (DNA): TGTGCCAGCAGCCCCCCATTGCGGGACTACAATGAGCAGTTCTTC.

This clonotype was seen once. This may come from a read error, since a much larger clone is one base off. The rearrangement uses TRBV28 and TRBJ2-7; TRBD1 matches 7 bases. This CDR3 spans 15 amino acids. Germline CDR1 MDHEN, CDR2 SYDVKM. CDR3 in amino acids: CTSSQTGSNRYEQYF. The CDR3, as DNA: TGTACCAGCAGTCAGACAGGGTCGAATCGGTACGAGCAGTACTTC.

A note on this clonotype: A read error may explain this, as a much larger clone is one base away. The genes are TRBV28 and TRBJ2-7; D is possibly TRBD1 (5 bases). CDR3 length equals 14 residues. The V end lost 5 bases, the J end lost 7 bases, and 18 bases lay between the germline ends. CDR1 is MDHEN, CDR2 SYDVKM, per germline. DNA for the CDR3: TGTGCCAGCAGTCTCACCCAGGGTGTCATAGAGCAGTACTTC. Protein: CASSLTQGVIEQYF.

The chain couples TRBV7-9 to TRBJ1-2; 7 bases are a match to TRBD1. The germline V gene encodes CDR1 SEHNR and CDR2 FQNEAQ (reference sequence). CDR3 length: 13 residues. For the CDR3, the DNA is TGTTCTAGCAGCCCGACAGGGATTTATGGCTACACCTTC. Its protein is CSSSPTGIYGYTF.

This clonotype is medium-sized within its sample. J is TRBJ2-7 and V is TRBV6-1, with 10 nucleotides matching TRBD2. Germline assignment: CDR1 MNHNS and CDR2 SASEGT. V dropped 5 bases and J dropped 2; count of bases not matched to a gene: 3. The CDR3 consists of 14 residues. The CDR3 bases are TGTGCCAGCAGTCCTGGACTAGCGGCCTACGAGCAGTACTTC. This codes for CASSPGLAAYEQYF.

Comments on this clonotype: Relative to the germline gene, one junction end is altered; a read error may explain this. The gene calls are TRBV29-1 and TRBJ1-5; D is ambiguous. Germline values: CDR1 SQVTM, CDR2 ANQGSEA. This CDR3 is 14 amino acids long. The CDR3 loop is CIVPPGMADQPQHF. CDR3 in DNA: TGCATCGTTCCACCCGGGATGGCGGATCAGCCCCAGCATTTT.

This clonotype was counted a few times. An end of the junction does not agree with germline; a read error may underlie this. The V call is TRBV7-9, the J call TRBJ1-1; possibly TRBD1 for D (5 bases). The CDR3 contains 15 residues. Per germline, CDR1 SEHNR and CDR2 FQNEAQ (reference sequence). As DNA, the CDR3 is TGTGCCAGCAGCTTAAGTCGGGGGGGGAACACTGGAGCTTTCTTT. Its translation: CASSLSRGGNTGAFF.

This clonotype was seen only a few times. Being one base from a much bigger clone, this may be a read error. The CDR3 DNA follows: TGTGTCATCAGTGAGTCGCTTCGCGGGAGGGATGTTGAGCAGTTCTTC. Translation gives CVISESLRGRDVEQFF. This chain uses TRBV10-3 with TRBJ2-1, with 9 bases that match TRBD2. The germline V gene has CDR1 ENHRY and CDR2 SYGVKD. There are 16 residues in the CDR3.

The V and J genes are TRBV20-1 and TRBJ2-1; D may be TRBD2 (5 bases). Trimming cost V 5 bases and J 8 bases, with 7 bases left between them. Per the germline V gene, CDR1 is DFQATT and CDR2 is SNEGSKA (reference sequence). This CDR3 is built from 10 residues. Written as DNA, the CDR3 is TGCAGTGCTGGAGGCGATGAGCAGTTCTTC. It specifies CSAGGDEQFF.

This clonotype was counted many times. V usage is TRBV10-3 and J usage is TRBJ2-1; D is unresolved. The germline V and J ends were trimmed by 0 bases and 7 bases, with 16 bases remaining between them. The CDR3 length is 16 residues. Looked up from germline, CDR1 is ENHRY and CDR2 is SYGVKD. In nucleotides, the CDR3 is TGTGCCATCAGTGAGTCGACGGTGGGAAGTAAGAATGAGCAGTTCTTC. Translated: CAISESTVGSKNEQFF.